A selection of T cell receptor beta chains follows, all from one sample in a study of blood T cell repertoires in COVID-19. Data came from immunoSEQ multiplex PCR; TCRdb stores just in-frame clones and leaves some out. Here the sample spans around 100,000 clones, around 88% being singletons. Material: peripheral blood. All receptors come from a human donor in a cohort sampled during active COVID-19. Both conserved end residues are part of each CDR3. The order of the fields is V gene, clone size, D gene, J gene, CDR3 DNA, CDR3 protein. D genes are given only for firm matches. A clone size is listed for some rows: how often the clone was seen (once, few, many), or a class if it is expanded.

>TRBV9|NA|NA|TRBJ1-1
TGTGCCAGCAGCGTAGAGGCAGGGGTCCCCACTGAAGCTTTCTTT
CASSVEAGVPTEAFF
>TRBV30|NA|NA|TRBJ1-1
TGTGCCTGGAGTCCGCCGGGGGGACACTTGAACACTGAAGCTTTCTTT
CAWSPPGGHLNTEAFF
>TRBV20-1|NA|NA|TRBJ1-1
TGCAGTAAGAGTGTTGAAGCTTTCTTT
CSKSVEAFF
>TRBV2|NA|NA|TRBJ2-3
TGTGCCAGCAGTCTCTTAGGGGCGACTAGCACAGATACGCAGTATTTT
CASSLLGATSTDTQYF
>TRBV6-1|NA|TRBD1|TRBJ1-5
TGTGCCAGCAGTGAGCGGAGACAGGGTAGCAATCAGCCCCAGCATTTT
CASSERRQGSNQPQHF
>TRBV6-5|NA|TRBD1|TRBJ2-7
TGTGCCAGCAGTTATAACGCAGGGGGCGCCGAGCAGTACTTC
CASSYNAGGAEQYF
>TRBV7-3|NA|NA|TRBJ2-3
TGTGCCAGCAGCGCCCTGGGGCAGAGCACAGATACGCAGTATTTT
CASSALGQSTDTQYF
>TRBV5-1|few|TRBD2|TRBJ2-7
TGCGCCAGCAGCTTGGGATCTAGCGGGAGAAGGGACGAGCAGTACTTC
CASSLGSSGRRDEQYF
>TRBV10-3|once|TRBD2|TRBJ2-2
TGTGCCATCAGTGAGGGGAGCGGGAGAGCGCACGGGGAGCTGTTTTTT
CAISEGSGRAHGELFF
>TRBV7-8|NA|TRBD1|TRBJ2-7
TGTGCCAGCAGCTCTCGGACAGGGGACCTCCCCTCCTACGAGCAGTACTTC
CASSSRTGDLPSYEQYF
>TRBV14|NA|NA|TRBJ1-3
TGTGCCAGCAGCCACGGTGCCAGGGGCTTACCTGGAAACACCATATATTTT
CASSHGARGLPGNTIYF
>TRBV7-9|many|NA|TRBJ1-5
TGTGCCAGCAGCTTAGATTTGGGGGCGAATCAGCCCCAGCATTTT
CASSLDLGANQPQHF
>TRBV10-3|NA|TRBD2|TRBJ2-3
TGTGCCATCAGTACCGGGACTAGCGGGAGTAGCACAGATACGCAGTATTTT
CAISTGTSGSSTDTQYF
>TRBV10-3|NA|TRBD1|TRBJ1-5
TGTGCCACCCAGACAGGGGATCAGCCCCAGCATTTT
CATQTGDQPQHF
>TRBV19|NA|NA|TRBJ2-2
TGTGCCAGTAGTATAGGGGACAAGACCGGGGAGCTGTTTTTT
CASSIGDKTGELFF
>TRBV5-1|NA|NA|TRBJ1-5
TGCGCCAGCAGCTTTACCACAGGGTTCAATCAGCCCCAGCATTTT
CASSFTTGFNQPQHF
>TRBV15|NA|TRBD1|TRBJ2-1
TGTGCCACCAGCAGTCAGGGGGCTACTTACAATGAGCAGTTCTTC
CATSSQGATYNEQFF
>TRBV19|NA|NA|TRBJ1-5
TGTGCCACCTTGTCAGGTGACAATCAGCCCCAGCATTTT
CATLSGDNQPQHF
>TRBV5-6|NA|TRBD1|TRBJ1-1
TGTGCCAGCAGCTTCCGGACAGGGGGCACTGAAGCTTTCTTT
CASSFRTGGTEAFF
>TRBV18|NA|TRBD2|TRBJ2-7
TGTGCCAGCTCACCCCGGCGGGGGACTAGCGGGAGTAACGAGCAGTACTTC
CASSPRRGTSGSNEQYF
>TRBV5-4|NA|TRBD1|TRBJ1-4
TGTGCCAGCAGTTCACAGGGGGCGTTTAATGAAAAACTGTTTTTT
CASSSQGAFNEKLFF
>TRBV5-1|NA|NA|TRBJ2-5
TGCGCCAGCAGCTCGGGGTTTGGGGAGACCCAGTACTTC
CASSSGFGETQYF
>TRBV28|NA|TRBD2|TRBJ2-1
TGTGCCAGCAGTTCTTCCACGACTAGCGGGAGGGCCAATGAGCAGTTCTTC
CASSSSTTSGRANEQFF
>TRBV9|NA|NA|TRBJ1-4
TGTGCCAGCAGCGTAGGGGCAGGCAATTTCAATGAAAAACTGTTTTTT
CASSVGAGNFNEKLFF
>TRBV6-5|NA|NA|TRBJ1-4
TGTGCCAGCAAGAAATGGGAGACGTCGAATGAAAAACTGTTTTTT
CASKKWETSNEKLFF
>TRBV5-1|NA|NA|TRBJ2-1
TGCGCCAGCAGCTTGGTCTCTAGAGTAATGAACAATGAGCAGTTCTTC
CASSLVSRVMNNEQFF
>TRBV7-9|NA|TRBD2|TRBJ2-7
TGTGCCAGCAGTCCTGGACTAGCGGGAGTTAGTGAGCAGTACTTC
CASSPGLAGVSEQYF
>TRBV9|NA|NA|TRBJ2-3
TGTGCCAGCAGCGTCCAGGGGTTGGGGACAGATACGCAGTATTTT
CASSVQGLGTDTQYF
>TRBV5-4|NA|TRBD1|TRBJ2-4
TGTGCCAGCAGCTTGGGGCAGGGGGCGGCCAAAAACATTCAGTACTTC
CASSLGQGAAKNIQYF
>TRBV5-4|once|NA|TRBJ1-2
TGTGCCAGCAGCTTGACAGGGCAGTTAGGCTACACCTTC
CASSLTGQLGYTF
>TRBV9|NA|TRBD1|TRBJ1-6
TGTGCCAGCAGCAAGCGACAGGGGAATTCACCCCTCCACTTT
CASSKRQGNSPLHF
>TRBV2|once|TRBD2|TRBJ2-3
TGTGCCAGCAGTGATATTCGACTAGCGGGCCGCACAGATACGCAGTATTTT
CASSDIRLAGRTDTQYF
>TRBV11-1|NA|NA|TRBJ1-1
TGTGCCAGCAGCCCATACGACAGACAGAACACTGAAGCTTTCTTT
CASSPYDRQNTEAFF
>TRBV6-5|NA|NA|TRBJ2-7
TGTGCCAGCAGGCCAGGGGTAGGTTCATACGAGCAGTACTTC
CASRPGVGSYEQYF
>TRBV5-6|NA|TRBD2|TRBJ2-1
TGTGCCAGCAGCCCGGGACTAGCGGCCGAACGGGAGCAGTTCTTC
CASSPGLAAEREQFF
>TRBV5-1|NA|TRBD1|TRBJ1-1
TGCGCCAGCAGCTTAACAGTTAACAGGGGACCTGAAGCTTTCTTT
CASSLTVNRGPEAFF
>TRBV5-1|NA|TRBD1|TRBJ2-7
TGCGCCAGCAGCCTGACAGGGGGCGCCTACGAGCAGTACTTC
CASSLTGGAYEQYF
>TRBV5-1|once|TRBD1|TRBJ1-1
TGCGCCAGCAGCTTGGCAAGTTTAGGGACAGAGAACACTGAAGCTTTCTTT
CASSLASLGTENTEAFF
>TRBV13|NA|NA|TRBJ1-2
TGTGCCAGCAGCTCGGGCCCCAGGGGTAACTATGGCTACACCTTC
CASSSGPRGNYGYTF
>TRBV24-1|NA|NA|TRBJ2-1
TGTGCCACCGGCCGGGACAATGAGCAGTTCTTC
CATGRDNEQFF
>TRBV23-1|NA|TRBD2|TRBJ2-7
TGCGCCAGCAGTCAGAGACTAGCGGGAGAATACGAGCAGTACTTC
CASSQRLAGEYEQYF
>TRBV28|NA|NA|TRBJ2-7
TGTGCCAGCAGTCCGCCGACAGGTTACCACGAGCAGTACTTC
CASSPPTGYHEQYF